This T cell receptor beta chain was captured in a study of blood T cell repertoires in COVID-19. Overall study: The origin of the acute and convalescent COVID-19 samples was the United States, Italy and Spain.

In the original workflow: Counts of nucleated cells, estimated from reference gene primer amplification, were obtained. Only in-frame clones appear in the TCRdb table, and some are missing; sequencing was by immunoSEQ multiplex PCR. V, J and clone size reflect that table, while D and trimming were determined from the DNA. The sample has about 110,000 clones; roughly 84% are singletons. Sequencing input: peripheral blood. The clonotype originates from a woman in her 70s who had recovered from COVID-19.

In DNA form, the CDR3 reads TGTGCCAGCAGTTTAACCCGACAGATTTATGGCTACACCTTC. It translates to CASSLTRQIYGYTF. The chain recombines TRBV28 with TRBJ1-2, with D maybe TRBD1 (5 bases). The CDR3 has 14 amino acids. Germline-derived CDR1 and CDR2 are MDHEN and SYDVKM. Between the trimmed V and J ends, which lost 2 bases and 5 bases, there was a span of 12 bases.